A selection of T cell receptor beta chains follows, all from one sample in a study of T cell repertoires in cytomegalovirus infection. TCRdb re-called the reads through MiXCR, storing one row per CDR3 protein. This table holds a few hundred thousand distinct CDR3 sequences, about 26% found once. The material sequenced was PBMCs. These receptor sequences come from a human donor in good health (CMV status not recorded). Some clones in this sample may be carry-over from other donors' samples. Each CDR3 is given with its conserved first and last residue. The D gene is left open where the match is weak. Clone size is shown for a subset of rows, as once, few, many or a class of expanded clone.

>TRBD2|TRBJ2-3|many|TRBV7-8
CASSLIRTRVTDTQYF
TGTGCCAGCAGCTTAATCAGGACTAGGGTCACAGATACGCAGTATTTT
>.|TRBJ2-3|many|TRBV7-2
CASSLVSADTQYF
TGTGCCAGCAGCTTAGTATCTGCAGATACGCAGTATTTT
>.|TRBJ1-1|many|TRBV7-7
CASSKDTNTEAFF
TGTGCTAGCAGCAAGGACACGAACACTGAAGCTTTCTTT
>.|TRBJ2-2|few|TRBV6-2/TRBV6-3
CASSYRRPAGELFF
TGTGCCAGCAGTTACAGAAGGCCGGCCGGGGAGCTGTTTTTT
>.|TRBJ2-1|.|TRBV19
CASSMAGSSYNEQFF
TGTGCCAGTAGTATGGCGGGTAGCTCCTACAATGAGCAGTTCTTC
>.|TRBJ2-2|.|TRBV7-3
CASSPRSANTGELFF
TGTGCCAGCAGCCCCCGCAGCGCGAACACCGGGGAGCTGTTTTTT
>.|TRBJ1-2|.|TRBV18
CASSPLSLPRYGYTF
TGTGCCAGCTCACCACTTTCGTTACCGCGATATGGCTACACCTTC
>TRBD1|TRBJ1-1|.|TRBV7-9
CASSLRGGQTEAFF
TGTGCCAGCAGCTTAAGAGGGGGCCAAACTGAAGCTTTCTTT
>.|TRBJ1-1|few|TRBV15
CATCGGGAKNTEAFF
TGTGCCACCTGCGGAGGGGGAGCGAAGAACACTGAAGCTTTCTTT
>TRBD2|TRBJ2-3|many|TRBV7-2
CASSLELAGGYGGTDTQYF
TGTGCCAGCAGCTTAGAACTAGCGGGAGGGTACGGGGGCACAGATACGCAGTATTTT
>.|TRBJ2-7|.|TRBV2
CASSTQQNAGEQYF
TGTGCCAGCAGTACCCAACAAAACGCGGGGGAGCAGTACTTC
>.|TRBJ2-1|.|TRBV5-1
CASSRALEQFF
TGCGCCAGCAGCCGAGCTCTCGAGCAGTTCTTC
>.|TRBJ2-7|few|TRBV7-3
CASSATGGAYEQYF
TGTGCCAGCAGCGCCACAGGGGGGGCCTACGAGCAGTACTTC
>.|TRBJ1-2|.|TRBV30
CAWSVGGYTF
TGTGCCTGGAGTGTGGGTGGCTACACCTTC
>TRBD2|TRBJ2-3|.|TRBV24-1
CATGTSGRGSDTQYF
TGTGCCACCGGGACTAGCGGGAGAGGATCAGATACGCAGTATTTT
>TRBD2|TRBJ2-1|few|TRBV6-6
CASSSGLAGEVEQFF
TGTGCCAGCAGTTCGGGACTAGCGGGAGAGGTTGAGCAGTTCTTC
>.|TRBJ2-1|few|TRBV6-2/TRBV6-3
CASSYGGTLAPNNEQFF
TGTGCCAGCAGTTATGGGGGGACTCTAGCGCCCAACAATGAGCAGTTCTTC
>.|TRBJ2-7|many|TRBV7-2
CASSPQNMAYEQYF
TGTGCCAGCAGCCCGCAGAACATGGCCTACGAGCAGTACTTC
>.|TRBJ1-1|once|TRBV19
CASSISGRDTEAFF
TGTGCCAGTAGTATATCCGGGAGGGACACTGAAGCTTTCTTT
>TRBD2|TRBJ2-5|few|TRBV14
CASSRRLAGGLETQYF
TGTGCCAGCAGCCGAAGATTAGCGGGAGGGCTGGAGACCCAGTACTTC
>TRBD2|TRBJ2-1|.|TRBV20-1
CSATTSGRAIVSEQFF
TGCAGTGCTACGACTAGCGGGAGGGCCATCGTCTCTGAGCAGTTCTTC
>.|TRBJ2-5|.|TRBV19
CASSIGPSQETQYF
TGTGCCAGTAGTATCGGACCTAGCCAAGAGACCCAGTACTTC
>TRBD1|TRBJ2-1|.|TRBV7-9
CASTPGQYYNEQFF
TGTGCCAGCACCCCGGGACAGTACTACAATGAGCAGTTCTTC
>TRBD2|TRBJ2-2|.|TRBV9
CASSVLGLASGTGELFF
TGTGCCAGCAGCGTTTTGGGACTAGCCTCGGGAACCGGGGAGCTGTTTTTT
>TRBD1|TRBJ2-1|many|TRBV7-9
CASSSSGQGNEQFF
TGTGCCAGCAGCTCATCTGGACAGGGCAATGAGCAGTTCTTC
>TRBD2|TRBJ2-7|few|TRBV20-1
CSAKIRTSQSLEQYF
TGCAGTGCAAAAATACGGACTAGTCAAAGCCTTGAGCAGTACTTC
>.|TRBJ2-2|.|TRBV3-1
CASSIGSGNTGELFF
TGTGCCAGCAGCATCGGGAGCGGGAACACCGGGGAGCTGTTTTTT
>TRBD2|TRBJ2-1|.|TRBV27
CASSAASGVGNEQFF
TGTGCCAGCAGTGCCGCTAGCGGGGTGGGGAATGAGCAGTTCTTC
>TRBD1|TRBJ1-4|.|TRBV23-1
CASIRDRVSEEKLFF
TGCGCCAGCATCCGGGACAGGGTGTCTGAGGAAAAACTGTTTTTT
>.|TRBJ1-1|few|TRBV19
CATTPRVMNTEAFF
TGTGCCACTACACCGAGAGTAATGAACACTGAAGCTTTCTTT